The clone carrying this T cell receptor (beta chain) was observed a few times. Its antigen is currently unknown. A universal primer site and UMIs were added as TCR cDNA was made by 5'RACE template switching. TCRdb re-called the 5' RACE reads through MiXCR, storing one row per CDR3 protein. This table holds roughly 500,000 distinct CDR3 sequences, about 19% found once. This sample is drawn from a study of T cells after yellow fever vaccination. Overall study: Preparation of the low-cell-number fractions used SMART-Seq v4 Ultra Low Input.

Germline-derived CDR1 and CDR2 are MNHEY and SVGAGI. V shed 4 bases and J 7 bases; nucleotides not matched to a gene: 11. There are 16 residues in the CDR3. General study results and limits: The study re-detected most primary-vaccination clones after the booster (approximately 97% CD4, roughly 85% CD8). Clonotypes shared by both compartments, CD4 and CD8, made up a small share.

Sequenced here: PBMCs, sampled 15 days after the yellow fever booster vaccination. The rearrangement joins TRBV6-5 to TRBJ1-4; TRBD1 agrees at 8 bases. The TCR comes from a man aged 30-40 years who received the YFV17D yellow fever vaccine. The CDR3 loop is CASSWGTGGRGEKLFF. The CDR3 DNA is TGTGCCAGCAGTTGGGGCACAGGGGGAAGAGGTGAAAAACTGTTTTTT.